This T cell receptor beta chain was observed in a study of CD8 T cells in Susac syndrome (dated by TCRdb to the late 2010s). Looking at the study overall: Among the sequenced Susac syndrome patients, about six had clinically active disease and fewer than ten were in clinical remission. At blood withdrawal, Susac syndrome patients were either therapy-naive, taking corticosteroids (in some cases with IVIg as well), or taking IVIg alone. Whether CD8+ T cell activation and differentiation in Susac syndrome was antigen driven was tested using repertoire sequencing. Results the study describes overall, beyond this receptor: The study acknowledged that relatively few individuals were included in the TCR sequencing and HLA analysis. No clonal expansion was detected in the CD4+ T cell repertoire of Susac syndrome patients.

V is pared back by 1 base and J by 1 base, with 25 bases lying between the germline termini. Based on the germline V gene (reference sequence), the CDR1 and CDR2 sequences are LGHDT and YNNKEL. The CDR3 sequence holds 20 residues, the cysteine and phenylalanine included. Only the CDR3 DNA is retained, 60 bases long and in frame from the first base. RNA was extracted using the RNeasy kit, and about 0.45 to 1 ug of the RNA was reverse transcribed with random hexamers. The immunoSEQ multiplex PCR assay, which covers 54 Vbeta and 13 Jbeta segments, was used to amplify TCR beta CDR3 regions. PCR amplification bias was corrected using a synthetic template baseline for primer optimization and computational correction. The authors' pipeline ran thus. Only productive sequences were kept, with reads annotated to V, D and J genes according to IMGT and analyzed in immunoSEQ Analyzer. Clonality was calculated as one minus the Shannon entropy normalized by log2 of the number of productive unique sequences. For each patient and control, public and private clones were evaluated within the 100 most prevalent clones. Susac-specific clones were defined as absent from healthy and MS cohorts, 850 to 1,300 published viral clones and other ImmuneACCESS disease sequences. TCRdb trimmed public reads at Q25 via fastp, called clones via MiXCR and kept in-frame beta chains. Rows are unified per CDR3 protein, each entry keeping the most common DNA and genes. It is TCRdb's table, rather than the study itself, that gives the V and J calls and clone size. This sample gives under 150,000 distinct CDR3 sequences in total; 95% of them show up just once. Jointly, the top ten make up 0.13% to 0.15% of the sample.

Peripheral blood CD8+ and CD4+ T cells from healthy donors, Susac syndrome patients and multiple sclerosis patients were profiled using high-throughput TCR beta sequencing. Recently defined diagnostic criteria for definite or probable disease were met by the Susac syndrome patients. Bulk CD8+ and CD4+ T cells were purified by magnetic negative isolation, while CD8+ TEMRA cells were enriched using FACS. Blood was drawn into EDTA tubes, processed within 24 hours, and PBMCs were isolated by density gradient centrifugation. PBMCs destined for TCR sequencing were cryopreserved in liquid nitrogen and later thawed in a 37 °C water bath. The sorted or isolated CD4+, CD8+ and CD8+ TEMRA cells reached a purity of at least 90%. Note on this clonotype: This clone's antigen is unknown. No qualities accompany the bases; no much larger clone lies one base away.

The chain couples TRBV3-1 to TRBJ2-5; 6 matching bases give a weak D call of TRBD2. The receptor comes from a human donor with Susac syndrome. The sample consisted of CD4+ T cells from PBMCs. The DNA sequence follows: TGTGCCAGCAGCCAAGCCCGATTGGCGGGATCCTGGGGAATCCAAGAGACCCAGTACTTC. It translates as CASSQARLAGSWGIQETQYF.